These 29 T cell receptor beta chains were sequenced from one sample in a study of blood T cell repertoires in COVID-19. The data were produced by immunoSEQ multiplex PCR, yet TCRdb's version contains in-frame clones alone and is incomplete. The sample holds 40,000 to 60,000 clones, more than 85% seen once. The sample taken for sequencing was peripheral blood. Every receptor here comes from a man aged 40-49 years with active COVID-19.

This clone was seen only a few times. This chain links TRBV10-3 with TRBJ2-5; D possibly corresponds to TRBD1 (5 bases). Trimming removed 4 bases at V and 2 bases at J, with 5 bases between. Germline values: CDR1 ENHRY, CDR2 SYGVKD. The CDR3 length is 12 residues. CDR3 residues: CAISGTQETQYF. DNA of the CDR3: TGTGCCATCAGTGGGACACAAGAGACCCAGTACTTC.

V usage is TRBV5-1 and J usage is TRBJ1-2; 10 bases match TRBD1. The V segment lost 4 bases and the J segment 1 base; nucleotides outside the gene matches: 7. Germline loops: CDR1 SGHRS, CDR2 YFSETQ. The CDR3 spans 16 residues. The CDR3 DNA reads as TGCGCCAGCAGCCCCGGACAGGGGGTGTATAACTATGGCTACACCTTC. The encoded protein is CASSPGQGVYNYGYTF.

The gene calls are TRBV5-1 and TRBJ2-1; TRBD1 matches 7 bases. Germline CDR1 and CDR2: SGHRS and YFSETQ. J gave up 5 bases and V 1 base, and 3 bases lay outside the gene matches. This CDR3 is built from 14 residues. In DNA form, the CDR3 reads TGCGCCAGCAGCTTGAATCAGGGGGACAATGAGCAGTTCTTC. Amino acid sequence: CASSLNQGDNEQFF.

V is TRBV6-5 and J is TRBJ2-7; 9 bases are a match to TRBD1. CDR1 and CDR2 from the germline V gene are MNHEY and SVGAGI. The V segment lost 8 bases and the J segment 2 bases; nucleotides outside the gene matches: 4. This CDR3 contains 13 residues. The DNA for the CDR3 is TGTGCCAGCTGGACAGGGGACGCCTACGAGCAGTACTTC. As protein: CASWTGDAYEQYF.

The chain couples TRBV27 to TRBJ2-2, with a tentative D call TRBD1 (6 bases). V was pared by 6 bases and J by 7 bases, with 12 bases between. The CDR3 contains 13 residues. Germline V lookup: CDR1 MNHEY, CDR2 SMNVEV (reference sequence). The CDR3 protein is CASRLTGIGELFF. For the CDR3, the DNA is TGTGCCAGCAGGCTGACAGGCATCGGGGAGCTGTTTTTT.

The J gene is TRBJ2-7, the V gene TRBV20-1; D not resolved. CDR1 and CDR2 (germline): DFQATT, SNEGSKA (reference sequence). This CDR3 contains 11 residues. Trimming stripped 5 bases from V and 2 bases from J, with 7 bases between. CDR3 DNA sequence: TGCAGTGCTTCTAGTCCCTACGAGCAGTACTTC. Amino acids: CSASSPYEQYF.

The J gene is TRBJ2-3, the V gene TRBV11-2; possibly TRBD1 for D (6 bases). Germline assignment: CDR1 SGHAT and CDR2 FQNNGV. The germline V and J ends were trimmed by 1 base and 3 bases, with 14 bases remaining between them. This CDR3 is 16 amino acids long. The CDR3 here is CASSLGLARGTDTQYF. Written as DNA, the CDR3 is TGTGCCAGCAGCTTAGGTTTGGCCAGGGGAACAGATACGCAGTATTTT.

This rearrangement joins TRBV11-3 to TRBJ2-2; D might be TRBD2 (7 bases). The CDR3 is 15 amino acids. V lost 5 bases and J 7 bases, leaving 17 bases between the germline ends. The germline CDR1 and CDR2 sequences are SGHNT and YENEEA. CDR3 coding DNA: TGTGCCAGCAGCCCGGGGGGCGGGAAGGGCGGGGAGCTGTTTTTT. Amino acids: CASSPGGGKGGELFF.

The V and J genes are TRBV7-9 and TRBJ2-2, with D maybe TRBD1 (5 bases). The V end lost 9 bases, the J end lost 7 bases, and 15 bases lay between the germline ends. The CDR3 loop spans 13 amino acids. Looked up from germline, CDR1 is SEHNR and CDR2 is FQNEAQ (reference sequence). The CDR3, as DNA: TGTGCCAGGAACCAGGGAAACGGCGGGGAGCTGTTTTTT. This gives the protein CARNQGNGGELFF.

The genes are TRBV9 and TRBJ2-7; 13 nucleotides match TRBD2. Germline loops: CDR1 SGDLS, CDR2 YYNGEE. V lost 0 bases and J lost 5; bases outside the gene matches: 8. This CDR3 contains 17 residues. CDR3 DNA: TGTGCCAGCAGCGTAGGGGGGGGACTAGCGGGACCCCACGAGCAGTACTTC. It translates to CASSVGGGLAGPHEQYF.

J is TRBJ2-3 and V is TRBV2, with a weak D call TRBD2 (6 bases). The CDR3 sequence is 13 residues long. The ends were cut back, 2 bases at V and 5 bases at J, with 8 bases in the middle. The V gene's germline CDR1 is SNHLY and CDR2 FYNNEI. This CDR3 is CASSERGLDTQYF. The CDR3 coding sequence is TGTGCCAGCAGTGAAAGGGGACTAGATACGCAGTATTTT. Complete variable domain (other parts from reference TRBV2 and TRBJ2-3): EPEVTQTPSHQVTQMGQEVILRCVPISNHLYFYWYRQILGQKVEFLVSFYNNEISEKSEIFDDQFSVERPDGSNFTLKIRSTKLEDSAMYFCASSERGLDTQYFGPGTRLTVL.

The chain combines TRBV7-6 with TRBJ2-5, with D perhaps TRBD1 (5 bases). With 5 bases removed from V and 4 bases from J, the gap between germline ends came to 20 bases. CDR1 is SGHVS and CDR2 is FNYEAQ in the germline V gene. The CDR3 consists of 16 residues. The CDR3 sequence: CASSKARLGVGETQYF. The CDR3 DNA is TGTGCCAGCAGCAAAGCCCGCCTAGGGGTAGGAGAGACCCAGTACTTC.

The rearrangement joins TRBV10-1 to TRBJ2-1; 13 nucleotides align to TRBD2. The germline V gene has CDR1 WNHNN and CDR2 SYGVQD (reference sequence). The CDR3 has 16 amino acids. The trim removed 3 bases at V and 7 bases at J, leaving 6 bases unmatched. CDR3 nucleotides: TGCGCCAGCAGTGATCGGACTAGCGGGAGTCCGAATGAGCAGTTCTTC. Translating gives CASSDRTSGSPNEQFF.

This clone was seen a single time. The chain recombines TRBV2 with TRBJ1-1, with D possibly being TRBD1 (5 bases). There are 13 residues in the CDR3. The V gene lost 7 bases and the J gene lost 4 bases, with 13 bases spanning the gap. Germline V gene lookup returns CDR1 SNHLY and CDR2 FYNNEI. The CDR3, as DNA: TGTGCCAGCACGGGGGGTTTAGGCACTGAAGCTTTCTTT. It specifies CASTGGLGTEAFF.

The V gene is TRBV5-4, the J gene TRBJ2-1; D is undetermined. The CDR3 spans 12 residues. The ends were cut back, 0 bases at V and 14 bases at J, with 12 bases in the middle. Germline-derived CDR1 and CDR2 are SGHNT and YYREEE (reference sequence). The CDR3 DNA sequence: TGTGCCAGCAGCTTGGCCGGGTCCGAGAAGTTCTTC. Translation gives CASSLAGSEKFF.

This clone occurred a few times. The chain couples TRBV5-4 to TRBJ1-1, with 8 bases lining up with TRBD1. V was pared by 0 bases and J by 5 bases, with 6 bases of the junction left unmatched. CDR1 is SGHNT and CDR2 is YYREEE in the germline V gene (reference sequence). This CDR3 is built from 15 residues. The CDR3 DNA is TGTGCCAGCAGCTTGGGCGATGGACAGGGAACTGAAGCTTTCTTT. This gives the protein CASSLGDGQGTEAFF.

The chain employs TRBV29-1 and TRBJ1-1, with TRBD1 identical over 9 bases. The CDR3 contains 12 residues. The germline V gene has CDR1 SQVTM and CDR2 ANQGSEA. The J segment lost 10 bases and the V segment lost 8 bases, leaving 11 bases of the junction unmatched. This CDR3 is CSITGTGYLAFF. DNA of the CDR3: TGCAGCATTACCGGGACAGGGTATCTAGCTTTCTTT.

There are a few counts of this clone. The rearrangement uses TRBV11-2 and TRBJ1-2, with 9 bases that match TRBD1. The CDR3 sequence is 16 residues long. Germline CDR1 reads SGHAT; CDR2 reads FQNNGV. V trimming: 5 bases; J trimming: 2 bases; junction bases outside the gene matches: 9. The CDR3: CASSLGTGRTNYGYTF. The CDR3 DNA follows: TGTGCCAGCAGCCTTGGGACAGGGAGGACAAACTATGGCTACACCTTC.

The chain combines TRBV29-1 with TRBJ2-5; D call uncertain. This CDR3 has 12 residues. Trimming took off 5 bases at V and 4 bases at J, with 11 bases between the two ends. Per the germline V gene, CDR1 is SQVTM and CDR2 is ANQGSEA. CDR3 DNA sequence: TGCAGCGTTCCTACGCACGCAGAGACCCAGTACTTC. It codes for CSVPTHAETQYF.

The chain employs TRBV7-9 and TRBJ2-7; D possibly corresponds to TRBD2 (5 bases). Trimming cost V 5 bases and J 4 bases, with 18 bases left between them. CDR1 is SEHNR and CDR2 is FQNEAQ in the germline V gene (reference sequence). The CDR3 extends over 15 amino acids. The CDR3 nucleotides read TGTGCCAGCAGCAACGAGGAGGACGGCTGGTACGAGCAGTACTTC. Translating it yields CASSNEEDGWYEQYF. Combining the CDR3 with reference TRBV7-9 and TRBJ2-7 gives the whole variable domain DTGVSQNPRHKITKRGQNVTFRCDPISEHNRLYWYRQTLGQGPEFLTYFQNEAQLEKSRLLSDRFSAERPKGSFSTLEIQRTEQGDSAMYLCASSNEEDGWYEQYFGPGTRLTVT.

The chain couples TRBV9 to TRBJ2-1; 11 nucleotides line up with TRBD2. The ends lost 3 bases at V and 6 bases at J; junction bases unmatched: 2. The CDR3 extends over 14 amino acids. Germline V gives CDR1 SGDLS, CDR2 YYNGEE. CDR3: CASSELAGANEQFF. CDR3 bases: TGTGCCAGCAGCGAACTAGCGGGAGCCAATGAGCAGTTCTTC.

The chain carries TRBV5-1 and TRBJ1-1; TRBD1 matches at 8 bases. J gave up 1 base and V 4 bases, and 6 bases lay outside the gene matches. Germline assignment: CDR1 SGHRS and CDR2 YFSETQ. The CDR3 length is 15 residues. This CDR3 is CASSRLQGGNTEAFF. Written as DNA, the CDR3 is TGCGCCAGCAGCAGATTACAGGGGGGGAACACTGAAGCTTTCTTT.

This clone was seen more than once but under ten times. The rearrangement uses TRBV19 and TRBJ1-2, with 9 bases identical to TRBD1. This CDR3 contains 14 residues. Germline values: CDR1 LNHDA, CDR2 SQIVND (reference sequence). V lost 7 bases to trimming and J lost 2 bases; unmatched junction nucleotides: 5. CDR3 region: CASTRGQGNYGYTF. Written as DNA, the CDR3 is TGTGCCAGTACCCGGGGACAGGGCAACTATGGCTACACCTTC.

This chain joins TRBV27 and TRBJ2-7, with 11 bases matching TRBD2. CDR1 MNHEY and CDR2 SMNVEV come from the germline V gene (reference sequence). Losses at the gene ends were 7 bases for V and 1 base for J; bases not matched to a gene: 6. The CDR3 is 15 amino acids. The CDR3 loop is CASTPGTSGSYEQYF. CDR3 in DNA: TGTGCCAGCACCCCAGGGACTAGCGGATCCTACGAGCAGTACTTC.

The V call is TRBV24-1, the J call TRBJ2-2; perhaps TRBD1 as D (6 bases). The CDR3 loop spans 16 amino acids. Trimming took off 9 bases at V and 0 bases at J, with 16 bases between the two ends. CDR1 and CDR2 (germline): KGHDR, SFDVKD. The CDR3 region is CATGPEDSPNTGELFF. In nucleotides, the CDR3 is TGTGCCACCGGTCCCGAGGACAGCCCGAACACCGGGGAGCTGTTTTTT.

This chain connects TRBV7-3 to TRBJ1-6; D may be TRBD1 (5 bases). The CDR3 contains 14 residues. CDR1 is SGHTA, CDR2 FQGTGA, per germline. V dropped 1 base and J dropped 7 bases, with 8 bases sitting between them. Written as DNA, the CDR3 is TGTGCCAGCAGCTTAAGGGCAGGGAATTCACCCCTCCACTTT. Its translation is CASSLRAGNSPLHF. Full variable domain (remainder filled in from reference TRBV7-3 and TRBJ1-6): GAGVSQTPSNKVTEKGKYVELRCDPISGHTALYWYRQSLGQGPEFLIYFQGTGAADDSGLPNDRFFAVRPEGSVSTLKIQRTERGDSAVYLCASSLRAGNSPLHFGNGTRLTVT.

The V gene is TRBV5-1, the J gene TRBJ2-7; TRBD2 matches 7 bases. Germline lookup yields CDR1 SGHRS and CDR2 YFSETQ. The CDR3 covers 14 residues. Germline trimming cut 0 bases from V and 5 bases from J; bases unmatched to any gene: 5. The CDR3 region has the DNA TGCGCCAGCAGCTTGGGGGAGGGCCGGAACGAGCAGTACTTC. Residues: CASSLGEGRNEQYF.

This rearrangement joins TRBV12-3 or TRBV12-4 to TRBJ1-1; D is ambiguous. Trimming removed 4 bases from V and 8 bases from J, with 8 bases in between. CDR3 length: 11 residues. CDR3 nucleotides: TGTGCCAGCAGTTCGATCGGGGAAGCTTTCTTT. This sequence encodes CASSSIGEAFF.

The V and J genes are TRBV19 and TRBJ1-2, with D possibly TRBD1 on 6 matching bases. The CDR3 contains 14 residues. Trimming took 7 bases from V and 1 from J, leaving 13 bases between them. In germline, CDR1 is LNHDA, CDR2 SQIVND (reference sequence). In DNA form, the CDR3 reads TGTGCCAGTACCCAGGGGCCGATTAACTATGGCTACACCTTC. It yields the protein CASTQGPINYGYTF.